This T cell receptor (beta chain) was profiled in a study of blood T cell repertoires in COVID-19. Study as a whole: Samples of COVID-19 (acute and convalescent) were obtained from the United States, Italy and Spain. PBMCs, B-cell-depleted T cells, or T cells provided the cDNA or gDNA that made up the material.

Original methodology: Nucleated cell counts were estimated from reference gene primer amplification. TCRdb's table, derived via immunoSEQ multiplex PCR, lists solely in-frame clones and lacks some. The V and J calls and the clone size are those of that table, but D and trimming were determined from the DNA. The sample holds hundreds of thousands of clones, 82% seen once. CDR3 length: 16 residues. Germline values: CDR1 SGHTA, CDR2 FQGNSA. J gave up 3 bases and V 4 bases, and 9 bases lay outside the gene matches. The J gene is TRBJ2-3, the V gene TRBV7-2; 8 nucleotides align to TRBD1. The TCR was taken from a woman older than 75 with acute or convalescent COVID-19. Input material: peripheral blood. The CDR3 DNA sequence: TGTGCCAGCAGCTCAGCCGCAGGGGGCGGGACAGATACGCAGTATTTT. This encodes CASSSAAGGGTDTQYF.